The present T cell receptor beta chain was sequenced within a study of glioma-infiltrating T cells. Germline lookup yields CDR1 SNHLY and CDR2 FYNNEI. This CDR3 region has 13 residues. Comments on this clonotype: Mismatch with germline at one junction end may stem from a read error.

Amplification of TCR alpha and beta CDR3 regions from RNA used iRepertoire nested multiplex PCR. TCRdb analysed the multiplex PCR reads with MiXCR anew, one entry per CDR3 protein. The table lists around 180,000 distinct CDR3 sequences, around 40% of them singletons, with over 4% in the top ten. The sample comprised glioma tissue, nonneoplastic brain tissue, or PBMCs (not recorded which). The V call is TRBV2, the J call TRBJ1-2; D not certain. This clonotype was sampled from a human donor with low-grade glioma or glioblastoma, undergoing nonglioma brain surgery, or in good health (not recorded which). This CDR3 is CASSREPIYGYRF. For the CDR3, the DNA is TGTGCCAGCAGCCGAGAGCCTATTTATGGCTACAGATTC.